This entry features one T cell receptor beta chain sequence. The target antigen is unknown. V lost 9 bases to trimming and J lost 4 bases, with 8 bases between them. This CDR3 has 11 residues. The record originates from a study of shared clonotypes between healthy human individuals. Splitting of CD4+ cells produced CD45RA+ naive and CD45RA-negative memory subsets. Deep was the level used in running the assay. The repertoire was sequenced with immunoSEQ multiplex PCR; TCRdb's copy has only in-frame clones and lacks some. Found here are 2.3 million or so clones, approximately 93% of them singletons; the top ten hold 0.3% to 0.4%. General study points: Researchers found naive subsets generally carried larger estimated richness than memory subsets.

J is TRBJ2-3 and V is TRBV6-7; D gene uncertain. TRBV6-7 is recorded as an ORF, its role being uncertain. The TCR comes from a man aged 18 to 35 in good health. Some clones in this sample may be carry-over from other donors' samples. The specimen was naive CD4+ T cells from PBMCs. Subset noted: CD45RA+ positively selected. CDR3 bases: TGTGCCAGTTCTGGGGCAGATACGCAGTATTTT. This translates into CASSGADTQYF.